This T cell receptor (beta chain) was identified in a study of metastatic and nonmetastatic thyroid tumors. With MiXCR, TCRdb reprocessed the PCR reads. The sample includes about 25,000 clones, around 21% of them seen just once. No patient had received any treatment before thyroid surgery. Trimming took off 8 bases at V and 5 bases at J, with 18 bases between the two ends. Germline CDR1 and CDR2: MNHNS and SASEGT. The CDR3 has 14 amino acids. Within the sample, this clone is medium-sized. This chain uses TRBV6-1 with TRBJ1-1, with D maybe TRBD1 (6 bases). This sequence was found in a male donor with papillary thyroid cancer or a benign thyroid nodule (not recorded which). Some clones in this sample may be carry-over from other donors' samples. The sequencing sample was made of blood. The CDR3 bases are TGTGCCAGCTACCGCGGGACATTGAGTACTGAAGCTTTCTTT. It translates to CASYRGTLSTEAFF.